These T cell receptor beta chains were read from a single sample in a study of blood T cells in healthy people across ages. One entry per CDR3 protein results from TCRdb running MiXCR on the 5' RACE reads. Among 1.5 million to 2 million distinct CDR3 sequences, around half were seen once, and the ten largest hold approximately 2.1%. Material for sequencing was blood. The receptors were sampled from a woman in her thirties or forties in good health. Both conserved end residues are part of each CDR3. Fields, in order: D gene, clone size, J gene, V gene, CDR3 DNA, CDR3 protein. D genes are given only for firm matches. Part of the rows lack a size; the others show once, few, many or a class for expanded clones.

TRBD1	few	TRBJ2-1	TRBV7-6	TGTGCCAGCAGCTCCGTCGGGACAGGGGGCGATGAGCAGTTCTTC	CASSSVGTGGDEQFF
.	few	TRBJ2-7	TRBV29-1	TGCAGCGTATCCCGACAGGGAGGCTACGAGCAGTACTTC	CSVSRQGGYEQYF
.	.	TRBJ1-6	TRBV20-1	TGCAGTGCTGGACGGGGCTTTAATTCACCCCTCCACTTT	CSAGRGFNSPLHF
.	few	TRBJ2-7	TRBV20-1	TGCAGTGCTAGAGATTGGCAGGCCGAAACCTACGAGCAGTACTTC	CSARDWQAETYEQYF
TRBD1	many	TRBJ2-2	TRBV12-3/TRBV12-4	TGTGCCAGCAGAAACCGGGACAGGGGCCGCGACACCGGGGAGCTGTTTTTT	CASRNRDRGRDTGELFF
TRBD2	.	TRBJ2-7	TRBV3-1	TGTGCCAGCAGCCAAGACGGGACTAGAGCTGACGAGCAGTACTTC	CASSQDGTRADEQYF
.	.	TRBJ2-3	TRBV10-3	TGTGCCATCACGCGGGAAAGGGTGAATACAGATACGCAGTATTTT	CAITRERVNTDTQYF
.	.	TRBJ2-5	TRBV6-6	TGTGCCAGCACCTACGGGGCAGCTTACCAAGAGGCCCAGTACTTC	CASTYGAAYQEAQYF
.	few	TRBJ2-1	TRBV27	TGTGCCAGCAGTTGGGCGGTGGTGGGTAGGGGTCGAGAGCAGTTCTTC	CASSWAVVGRGREQFF
.	.	TRBJ2-3	TRBV24-1	TGTGCCACCAGTGAAACAGGGAGGACGCAGTATTTT	CATSETGRTQYF
.	few	TRBJ1-2	TRBV3-1	TGTGCCAGCAGCTCGGGGTTGAAGGGCGATAACTATGGCTACACCTTC	CASSSGLKGDNYGYTF
TRBD1	.	TRBJ2-7	TRBV28	TGTGCCAGCAGTTTATTAGGGACAGGGGGCTACGAGCGGTACTTC	CASSLLGTGGYERYF
.	few	TRBJ2-5	TRBV5-1	TGCGCCAGCAGCCCCGAACCTAGACAGTCCCAAGAGACCCAGTACTTC	CASSPEPRQSQETQYF
.	.	TRBJ2-3	TRBV2	TGTGCCAGCAGTATACAGGAGGATACGCAGTATTTT	CASSIQEDTQYF
.	.	TRBJ2-7	TRBV29-1	TGCAGCGTTGAAGAACTGCTGCGGGGGCGGTACAATGAGCAGTACTTC	CSVEELLRGRYNEQYF
TRBD2	few	TRBJ2-5	TRBV5-1	TGCGCCAGCAGCCTACTAGTTAGCGGGGAAGAGACCCAGTACTTC	CASSLLVSGEETQYF
.	.	TRBJ2-3	TRBV6-6	TGTGCCGGAGGGGGGTTTAGCACAGATACGCAGTATTTT	CAGGGFSTDTQYF
TRBD1	.	TRBJ1-4	TRBV5-1	TGCGCCAGCAGGGGTGACAGGGCCGCAACTAATGAAAAACTGTTTTTT	CASRGDRAATNEKLFF
TRBD1	.	TRBJ1-2	TRBV4-3	TGCGCCAGCAGCCAAGGAACAGGGGTCGGTGGCTACACCTTC	CASSQGTGVGGYTF
.	.	TRBJ1-4	TRBV6-5	TGTGCCAGCAGTTACGGGCAGAATGAAAAACTGTTTTTT	CASSYGQNEKLFF
TRBD1	once	TRBJ2-1	TRBV28	TGTGCCAGCAGTTTGCGGCCTCCGGGACAGGGCTACAATGAGCAGTTCTTC	CASSLRPPGQGYNEQFF
TRBD1	.	TRBJ1-6	TRBV20-1	TGCAGTGCTCAACAGGGGGCGACTAATTCACCCCTCCACTTT	CSAQQGATNSPLHF
.	.	TRBJ2-1	TRBV7-9	TGTGCCAGCAGCTTAGGTCAAGACAGAATCTACAATGAGCAGTTCTTC	CASSLGQDRIYNEQFF
TRBD1	few	TRBJ1-5	TRBV29-1	TGCAGCCCCAATACAGGGGCAGACGGCCTAGATCCTAATCAGCCCCAGCATTTT	CSPNTGADGLDPNQPQHF
TRBD2	few	TRBJ2-1	TRBV27	TGTGCCAGCAGAGTCCTACTAGCGGGGCAGACCTACAATGAGCAGTTCTTC	CASRVLLAGQTYNEQFF
TRBD1	.	TRBJ2-4	TRBV28	TGTGCCAGCAAGGGACAGGGGGTGAACATTCAGTACTTC	CASKGQGVNIQYF
TRBD2	once	TRBJ2-3	TRBV4-2	TGTGCCAGCAGCCAAGATAGAGGACTAGCGGGGTCCACAGATACGCAGTATTTT	CASSQDRGLAGSTDTQYF
.	.	TRBJ2-5	TRBV3-1	TGTGCCAGCAGCCAAGTGCCCCGGCACGGGACCCAGTACTTC	CASSQVPRHGTQYF
.	.	TRBJ2-7	TRBV6-6	TGTGCCAGCAGTTATACCAGGAGGTCAGACGAGCAGTACTTC	CASSYTRRSDEQYF
.	.	TRBJ2-5	TRBV27	TGTGCCAGCGGATTTCCCGGGACGGAGGAGACCCAGTACTTC	CASGFPGTEETQYF
.	.	TRBJ2-1	TRBV6-5	TGTGCCAGCAGTTACGGGGCCCCTGGGAATGAGCAGTTCTTC	CASSYGAPGNEQFF
TRBD1	.	TRBJ2-5	TRBV18	TGTGCCAGCTCACCGAAGGACAGGGGGTTGCAAGAGACCCAGTACTTC	CASSPKDRGLQETQYF
.	.	TRBJ2-3	TRBV7-8	TGTGCCAGCAGCCCGCGGCGTCTCGCAGATACGCAGTATTTT	CASSPRRLADTQYF
.	.	TRBJ2-7	TRBV7-9	TGTGCCAGCAGCTTAGACGGGGTTCAGTACTTC	CASSLDGVQYF